These 9 T cell receptor beta chains were sequenced from one sample in a study of cytomegalovirus exposure and HLA in healthy donors. The primer mix had 60 Vbeta and 13 Jbeta primers. The table came from immunoSEQ multiplex PCR; TCRdb's copy has only in-frame clones and leaves some out. The top ten clones hold roughly 2% of a sample with over 95,000 clones, about 80% of them seen once. Sequenced material: PBMCs. Every receptor here comes from a man aged 35-49 years in good health and CMV-seronegative.

The chain uses TRBV6-8 and TRBJ2-5; TRBD2 agrees at 16 bases. Germline CDR1 and CDR2: MNHGY and SAAAGT. The CDR3 contains 16 residues. The ends lost 8 bases at V and 4 bases at J; junction bases unmatched: 7. The CDR3 loop reads CASEPGLAGGRETQYF. The CDR3 DNA is TGTGCCAGCGAACCGGGACTAGCGGGGGGGCGAGAGACCCAGTACTTC.

The chain has TRBV4-1 and TRBJ2-2; the D is unclear. This CDR3 has 14 amino acids. The ends were cut back, 2 bases at V and 5 bases at J, with 9 bases in the middle. Germline V gene data show CDR1 as MGHRA and CDR2 as YSYEKL. The CDR3, as DNA: TGCGCCAGCAGCCAACCCTCCGAGACCGGGGAGCTGTTTTTT. It codes for CASSQPSETGELFF.

This chain joins TRBV28 and TRBJ1-1; 7 positions match TRBD1. The CDR3 covers 17 residues. The V gene end was trimmed by 3 bases and the J gene end by 0 bases; junction bases not matched to a gene: 10. The V gene's germline CDR1 is MDHEN and CDR2 SYDVKM. CDR3 residues: CASSFHRGPTLNTEAFF. The CDR3 nucleotides read TGTGCCAGCAGTTTCCACAGGGGACCTACCTTGAACACTGAAGCTTTCTTT.

CDR3 sequence: CASSSLAGGRGDTQYF. The DNA for the CDR3 is TGCGCCAGCAGCTCACTAGCGGGAGGCCGGGGAGATACGCAGTATTTT. The rearrangement uses TRBV5-1 and TRBJ2-3; 12 positions match TRBD2. This CDR3 is built from 16 residues. Per the germline V gene, CDR1 is SGHRS and CDR2 is YFSETQ. The V and J ends lost 3 bases and 5 bases, in that order; junction bases with no gene match: 7.

The V call is TRBV5-4, the J call TRBJ2-5; a possible D gene is TRBD1 (6 bases). Germline V gene lookup returns CDR1 SGHNT and CDR2 YYREEE (reference sequence). This CDR3 comprises 14 residues. The V gene lost 4 bases and the J gene lost 1 base, with 11 bases spanning the gap. CDR3 in amino acids: CASSTGQTQETQYF. The DNA for the CDR3 is TGTGCCAGCAGCACAGGACAGACCCAAGAGACCCAGTACTTC.

The chain links TRBV9 to TRBJ2-7; perhaps TRBD2 as D (5 bases). There are 16 residues in the CDR3. Trimming cost V 2 bases and J 1 base, with 16 bases left between them. Germline CDR1 and CDR2: SGDLS and YYNGEE. The CDR3 sequence is CASSVSPGGGSYEQYF. The CDR3 DNA is TGTGCCAGCAGCGTCTCCCCGGGTGGAGGATCCTACGAGCAGTACTTC.

The chain uses TRBV6-5 and TRBJ1-2; TRBD1 aligns across 9 bases. The V gene end was trimmed by 0 bases and the J gene end by 3 bases; junction bases not matched to a gene: 5. This CDR3 has 16 residues. Germline CDR1 reads MNHEY; CDR2 reads SVGAGI. As DNA, the CDR3 is TGTGCCAGCAGTTACTCCCTAACAGGGGGCGACTATGGCTACACCTTC. Translation: CASSYSLTGGDYGYTF.

The rearrangement joins TRBV4-2 to TRBJ1-3; D ambiguous. Looked up from germline, CDR1 is LGHNA and CDR2 is YNFKEQ. Between the trimmed V and J ends, which lost 7 bases and 4 bases, there was a span of 20 bases. The CDR3 covers 16 residues. In DNA form, the CDR3 reads TGTGCCAGCACCAATCCCGGAGGGCGCATCGGAAACACCATATATTTT. It encodes CASTNPGGRIGNTIYF.

The V call is TRBV21-1, the J call TRBJ1-3; the table calls TRBD1, which could not be checked here. TRBV21-1 has pseudogene status. This CDR3 spans 18 amino acids. CDR3 loop: CASSVTMTASFSGNTIYF. CDR3 coding DNA: TGTGCCAGCAGCGTTACGATGACAGCAAGCTTCTCTGGAAACACCATATATTTT.